The clone carrying this T cell receptor (beta chain) was seen more than once but under ten times. This specimen comes from a study of cytomegalovirus exposure and HLA in healthy donors. The CDR3 loop spans 13 amino acids. The V and J ends lost 3 bases and 4 bases respectively, with 10 bases between them. CDR1 is SGHRS and CDR2 is YFSETQ in the germline V gene. Vbeta (60) and Jbeta (13) primers were used in the PCR. Method: immunoSEQ multiplex PCR; TCRdb's copy keeps in-frame clones and lacks some. The sample holds roughly 190,000 clones, roughly 87% seen once. V usage is TRBV5-1 and J usage is TRBJ1-1; weak D call: TRBD1 (6 bases). The sequencing sample was made of PBMCs. This TCR came from a boy aged 2 to 10 in good health and CMV-seronegative. Written as DNA, the CDR3 is TGCGCCAGCAGCTCCGGGACAAGCACTGAAGCTTTCTTT. As protein: CASSSGTSTEAFF.